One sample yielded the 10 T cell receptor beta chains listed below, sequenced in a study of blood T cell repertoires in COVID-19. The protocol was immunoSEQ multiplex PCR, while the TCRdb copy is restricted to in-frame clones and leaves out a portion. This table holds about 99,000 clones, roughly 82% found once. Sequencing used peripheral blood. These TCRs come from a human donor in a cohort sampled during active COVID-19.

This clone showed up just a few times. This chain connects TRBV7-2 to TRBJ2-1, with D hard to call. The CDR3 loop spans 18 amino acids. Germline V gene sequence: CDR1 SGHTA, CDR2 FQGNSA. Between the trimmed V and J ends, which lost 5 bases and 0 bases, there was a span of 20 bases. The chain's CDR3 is CASSLLEVRFFSYNEQFF. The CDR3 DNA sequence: TGTGCCAGCAGCCTCCTCGAGGTGCGTTTTTTCTCCTACAATGAGCAGTTCTTC.

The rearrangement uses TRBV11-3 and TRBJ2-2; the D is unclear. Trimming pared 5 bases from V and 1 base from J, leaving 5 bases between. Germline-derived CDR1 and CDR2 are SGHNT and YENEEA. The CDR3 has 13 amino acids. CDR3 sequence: CASSIQNTGELFF. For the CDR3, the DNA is TGTGCCAGCAGCATCCAGAACACCGGGGAGCTGTTTTTT.

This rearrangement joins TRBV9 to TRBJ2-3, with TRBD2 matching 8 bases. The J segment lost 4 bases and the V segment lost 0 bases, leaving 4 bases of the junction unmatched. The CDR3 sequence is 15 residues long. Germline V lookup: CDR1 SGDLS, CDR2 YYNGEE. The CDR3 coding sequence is TGTGCCAGCAGCGTAGGACGGGGGGGCCCAGATACGCAGTATTTT. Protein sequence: CASSVGRGGPDTQYF.

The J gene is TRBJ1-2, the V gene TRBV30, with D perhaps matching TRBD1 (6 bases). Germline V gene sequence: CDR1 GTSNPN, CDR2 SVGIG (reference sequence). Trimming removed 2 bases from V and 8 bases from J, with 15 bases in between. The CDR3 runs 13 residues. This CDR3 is CAWSLGGAKGYTF. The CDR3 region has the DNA TGTGCCTGGAGTCTCGGGGGGGCGAAAGGCTACACCTTC.

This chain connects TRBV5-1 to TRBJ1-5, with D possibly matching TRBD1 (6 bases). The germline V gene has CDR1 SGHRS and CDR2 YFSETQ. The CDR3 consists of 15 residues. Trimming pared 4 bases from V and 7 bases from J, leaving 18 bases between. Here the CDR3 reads CASSPLGGGKQPQHF. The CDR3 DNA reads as TGCGCCAGCAGCCCACTAGGGGGGGGGAAACAGCCCCAGCATTTT. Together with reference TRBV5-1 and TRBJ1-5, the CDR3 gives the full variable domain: KAGVTQTPRYLIKTRGQQVTLSCSPISGHRSVSWYQQTPGQGLQFLFEYFSETQRNKGNFPGRFSGRQFSNSRSEMNVSTLELGDSALYLCASSPLGGGKQPQHFGDGTRLSIL.

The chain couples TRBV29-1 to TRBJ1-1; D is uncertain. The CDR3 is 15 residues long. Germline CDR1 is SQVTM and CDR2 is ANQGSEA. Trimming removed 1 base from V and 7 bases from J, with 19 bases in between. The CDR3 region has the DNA TGCAGCGTTGAAGCCCGTCTAGGATTCCTCGGTGAAGCTTTCTTT. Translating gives CSVEARLGFLGEAFF.

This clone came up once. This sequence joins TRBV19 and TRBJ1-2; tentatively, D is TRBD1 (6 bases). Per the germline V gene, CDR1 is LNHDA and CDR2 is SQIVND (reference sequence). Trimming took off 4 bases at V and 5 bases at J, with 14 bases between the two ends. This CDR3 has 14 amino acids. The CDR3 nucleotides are TGTGCCAGTAGTAATCCAGGGGAACAGTATGGCTACACCTTC. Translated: CASSNPGEQYGYTF.

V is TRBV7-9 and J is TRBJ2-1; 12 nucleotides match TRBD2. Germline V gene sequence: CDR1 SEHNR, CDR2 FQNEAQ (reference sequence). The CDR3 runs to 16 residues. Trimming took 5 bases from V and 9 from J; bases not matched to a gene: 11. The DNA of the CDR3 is TGTGCCAGCAGCGTTCTAGCGGGGGGGCCGGTTGGTGAGCAGTTCTTC. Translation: CASSVLAGGPVGEQFF.

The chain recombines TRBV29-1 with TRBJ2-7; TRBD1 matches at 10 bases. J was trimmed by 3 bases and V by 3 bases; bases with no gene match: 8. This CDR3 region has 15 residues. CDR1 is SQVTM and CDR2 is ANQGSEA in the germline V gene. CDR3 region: CSVEGGDRGFYEQYF. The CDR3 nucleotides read TGCAGCGTTGAGGGCGGGGACAGGGGATTCTACGAGCAGTACTTC.

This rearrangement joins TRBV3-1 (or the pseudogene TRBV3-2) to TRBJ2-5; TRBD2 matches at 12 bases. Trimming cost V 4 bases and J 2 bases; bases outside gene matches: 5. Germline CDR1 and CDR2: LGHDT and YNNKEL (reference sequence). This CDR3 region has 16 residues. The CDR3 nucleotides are TGTGCCAGCAGCCGAGGACTAGCGGGGTCTCAAGAGACCCAGTACTTC. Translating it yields CASSRGLAGSQETQYF.